Described below is a single TCR beta chain sequence and its context. A multiplex PCR was run with 60 Vbeta primers and 13 Jbeta primers. Clones were read by immunoSEQ multiplex PCR, and TCRdb kept only the in-frame ones, dropping some. The sample has about 120,000 clones; about 81% are singletons. The V gene lost 4 bases and the J gene lost 0 bases, with 17 bases spanning the gap. This CDR3 region has 17 residues. Germline-derived CDR1 and CDR2 are LNHNV and YYDKDF (reference sequence). This entry belongs to a study of cytomegalovirus exposure and HLA in healthy donors. The rearrangement joins TRBV15 to TRBJ2-3; D is possibly TRBD2 (6 bases). The source of this sequence is a man aged 35 to 55 in good health and CMV-seronegative. Sequencing used PBMCs. The CDR3 sequence: CATSITPTGTSTDTQYF. In nucleotides, the CDR3 is TGTGCCACCAGCATAACGCCCACCGGGACTAGCACAGATACGCAGTATTTT.